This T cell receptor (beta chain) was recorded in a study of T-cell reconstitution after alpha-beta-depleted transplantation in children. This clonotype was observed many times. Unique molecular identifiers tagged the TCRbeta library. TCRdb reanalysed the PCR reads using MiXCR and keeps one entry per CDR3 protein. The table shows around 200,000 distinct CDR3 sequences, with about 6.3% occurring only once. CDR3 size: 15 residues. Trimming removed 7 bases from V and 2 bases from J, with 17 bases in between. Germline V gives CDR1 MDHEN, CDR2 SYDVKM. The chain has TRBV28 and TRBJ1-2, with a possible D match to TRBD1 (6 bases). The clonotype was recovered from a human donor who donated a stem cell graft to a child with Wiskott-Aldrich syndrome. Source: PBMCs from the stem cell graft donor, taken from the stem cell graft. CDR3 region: CASTSWGRGNYGYTF. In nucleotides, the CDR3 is TGTGCCAGCACCTCCTGGGGCAGGGGAAACTATGGCTACACCTTC.